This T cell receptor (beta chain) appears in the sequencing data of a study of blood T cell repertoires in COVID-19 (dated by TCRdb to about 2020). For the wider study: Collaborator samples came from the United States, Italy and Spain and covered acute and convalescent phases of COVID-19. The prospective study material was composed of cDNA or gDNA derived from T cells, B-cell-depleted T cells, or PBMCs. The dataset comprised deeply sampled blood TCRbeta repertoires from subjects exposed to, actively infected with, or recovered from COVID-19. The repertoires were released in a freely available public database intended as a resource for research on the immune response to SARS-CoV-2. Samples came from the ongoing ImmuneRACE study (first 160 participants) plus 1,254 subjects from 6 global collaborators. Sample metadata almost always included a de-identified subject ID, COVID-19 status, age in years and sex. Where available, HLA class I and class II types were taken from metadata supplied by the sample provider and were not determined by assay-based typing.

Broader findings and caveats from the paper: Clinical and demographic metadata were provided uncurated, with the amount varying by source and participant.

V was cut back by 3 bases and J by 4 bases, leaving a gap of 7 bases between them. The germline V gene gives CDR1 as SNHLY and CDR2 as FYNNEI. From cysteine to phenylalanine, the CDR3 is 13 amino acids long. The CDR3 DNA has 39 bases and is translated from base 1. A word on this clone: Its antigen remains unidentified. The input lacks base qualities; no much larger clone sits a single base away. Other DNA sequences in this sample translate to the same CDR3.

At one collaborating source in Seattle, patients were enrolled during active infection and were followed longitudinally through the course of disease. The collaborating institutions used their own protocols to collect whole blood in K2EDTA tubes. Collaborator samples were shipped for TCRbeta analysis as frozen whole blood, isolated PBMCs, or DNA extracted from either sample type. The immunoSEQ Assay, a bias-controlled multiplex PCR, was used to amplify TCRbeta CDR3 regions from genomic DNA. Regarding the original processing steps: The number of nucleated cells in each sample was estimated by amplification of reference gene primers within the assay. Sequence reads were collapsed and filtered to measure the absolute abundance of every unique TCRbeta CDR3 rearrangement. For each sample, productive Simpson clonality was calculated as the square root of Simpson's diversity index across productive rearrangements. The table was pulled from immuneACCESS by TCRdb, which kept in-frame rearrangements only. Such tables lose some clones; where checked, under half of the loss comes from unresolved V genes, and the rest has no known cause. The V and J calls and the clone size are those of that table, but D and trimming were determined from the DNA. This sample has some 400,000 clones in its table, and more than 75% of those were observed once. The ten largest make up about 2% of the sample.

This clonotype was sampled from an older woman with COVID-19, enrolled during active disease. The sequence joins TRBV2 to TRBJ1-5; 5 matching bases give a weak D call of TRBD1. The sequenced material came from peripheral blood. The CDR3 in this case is CASSDRGNQPQHF. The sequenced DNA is TGTGCCAGCAGTGATAGGGGAAATCAGCCCCAGCATTTT. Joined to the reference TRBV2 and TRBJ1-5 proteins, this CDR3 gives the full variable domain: EPEVTQTPSHQVTQMGQEVILRCVPISNHLYFYWYRQILGQKVEFLVSFYNNEISEKSEIFDDQFSVERPDGSNFTLKIRSTKLEDSAMYFCASSDRGNQPQHFGDGTRLSIL.